This entry lists 6 T cell receptor beta chains sequenced from one sample in a study of blood T cell repertoires in COVID-19. Assay: immunoSEQ multiplex PCR; the TCRdb copy retains only in-frame clones and omits some. Of about 210,000 clones in the sample, around 87% are singletons; the top ten hold roughly 7.1%. Input material: PBMCs or T cells enriched from blood (not recorded which). The source of these receptors is a man aged 30 to 45 in a cohort exposed to, infected with or recovered from COVID-19 (not recorded which).

The table lists this clone with a few counts. CDR3 in amino acids: CASSTTYNSPLHF. Written as DNA, the CDR3 is TGCGCCAGCAGCACGACATATAATTCACCCCTCCACTTT. The chain is built from TRBV5-1 and TRBJ1-6, with D uncertain. Looked up from germline, CDR1 is SGHRS and CDR2 is YFSETQ. This CDR3 has 13 amino acids. V dropped 4 bases and J dropped 4 bases, with 6 bases sitting between them.

The rearrangement joins TRBV15 to TRBJ2-5; TRBD2 matches 8 bases. Germline-derived CDR1 and CDR2 are LNHNV and YYDKDF (reference sequence). V lost 1 base and J lost 1; bases outside the gene matches: 11. The CDR3 length is 18 residues. In nucleotides, the CDR3 is TGTGCCACCAGCAGAGTTCTTACTAGCGGAGGGGTCCAAGAGACCCAGTACTTC. Its protein is CATSRVLTSGGVQETQYF.

The rearrangement joins TRBV4-2 to TRBJ2-7, with 8 bases fitting TRBD2. V shed 1 base and J 12 bases; nucleotides not matched to a gene: 14. This CDR3 spans 15 amino acids. Germline assignment: CDR1 LGHNA and CDR2 YNFKEQ. CDR3 sequence reads: CASSQVSSGRANPYF. The CDR3 nucleotides are TGTGCCAGCAGCCAAGTATCATCCGGGAGGGCCAACCCGTACTTC.

This clone was observed a few times. The chain carries TRBV28 and TRBJ2-5; TRBD2 is a possible D gene (6 bases). The CDR3 extends over 16 amino acids. In germline, CDR1 is MDHEN, CDR2 SYDVKM. Deletions cut 3 bases from V and 5 bases from J, with 19 bases between. CDR3 amino acids: CASSFGARRVVETQYF. In DNA, the CDR3 is TGTGCCAGCAGTTTCGGGGCCCGGAGGGTAGTGGAGACCCAGTACTTC.

The chain employs TRBV12-3 or TRBV12-4 and TRBJ2-1; D might be TRBD2 (5 bases). Trimming stripped 1 base from V and 14 bases from J, with 9 bases between. The CDR3 spans 11 residues. CDR3 region: CASSLGAGEFF. CDR3 coding DNA: TGTGCCAGCAGTTTAGGGGCCGGGGAGTTCTTC.

The CDR3 protein is CARSQPNSTDTQYF. The CDR3 region has the DNA TGTGCCAGAAGCCAACCTAATAGCACAGATACGCAGTATTTT. J is TRBJ2-3 and V is TRBV5-3, with D uncertain. TRBV5-3 is treated as an ORF (open reading frame) with a function not yet certain. V was shortened by 4 bases and J by 0 bases, with 9 bases between the two germline ends. The CDR3 is made up of 14 amino acids.